Included here is one T cell receptor beta chain sequence, with context. The antigen is unknown. The entry originates in a study of Tregs in tolerant kidney transplant recipients. The CDR3 sequence is 14 residues long. Trimming cost V 7 bases and J 6 bases, with 16 bases left between them. Germline-derived CDR1 and CDR2 are SNHLY and FYNNEI. Points from the study as a whole: Tregs expanded with activated donor B cells seemed most donor-specific. Validation in larger populations is needed because few patients were studied.

The assay was immunoSEQ multiplex PCR, and TCRdb's table has in-frame clones only and misses some. The table has 50,000 or so clones, roughly nine tenths seen once. Unstimulated Tregs (CD4+CD25+CD127-) and CD4+CD25- non-Tregs were sorted from PBMCs. An overnight rest at 37°C with about 220 IU/ml IL-2 preceded regulatory T cell sorting from thawed PBMCs. J is TRBJ2-1 and V is TRBV2; weak D call: TRBD2 (5 bases). The receptor's source is a human donor in good health. The specimen sequenced was Tregs from blood. This CDR3 reads CASTVGILGNEQFF. Written as DNA, the CDR3 is TGTGCCAGCACGGTCGGGATCCTCGGCAATGAGCAGTTCTTC.